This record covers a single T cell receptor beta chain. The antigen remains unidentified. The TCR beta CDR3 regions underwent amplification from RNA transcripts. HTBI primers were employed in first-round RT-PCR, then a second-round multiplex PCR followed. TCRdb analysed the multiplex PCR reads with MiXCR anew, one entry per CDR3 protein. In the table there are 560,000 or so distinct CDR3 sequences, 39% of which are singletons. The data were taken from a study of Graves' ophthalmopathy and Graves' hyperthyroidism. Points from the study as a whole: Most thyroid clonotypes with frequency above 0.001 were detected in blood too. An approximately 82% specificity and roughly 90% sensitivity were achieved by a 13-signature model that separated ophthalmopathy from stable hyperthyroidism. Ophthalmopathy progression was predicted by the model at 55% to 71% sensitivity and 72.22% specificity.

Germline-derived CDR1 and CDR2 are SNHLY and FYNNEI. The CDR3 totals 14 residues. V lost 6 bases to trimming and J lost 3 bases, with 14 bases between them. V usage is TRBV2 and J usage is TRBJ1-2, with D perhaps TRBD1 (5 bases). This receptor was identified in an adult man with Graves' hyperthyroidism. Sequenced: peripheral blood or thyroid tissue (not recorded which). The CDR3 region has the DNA TGTGCCAGCAGAGATACGGGGGGAGACTATGGCTACACCTTC. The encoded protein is CASRDTGGDYGYTF.